Below are 26 T cell receptor beta chains sequenced from a single sample in a study of identifying expanded T cells in peripheral blood. The method was immunoSEQ multiplex PCR; TCRdb's version includes in-frame clones alone and lacks a portion of them. The sample has around 100,000 clones; around 88% are singletons. The sequenced sample was blood. These receptors were collected from a person between 18 and 75 years old in good health.

CDR3: CASGEGWDVSYGYTF. In DNA form, the CDR3 reads TGTGCCAGTGGGGAAGGTTGGGATGTATCGTATGGCTACACCTTC. The gene calls are TRBV28 and TRBJ1-2; D gene ambiguous. This CDR3 has 15 amino acids. Germline loops: CDR1 MDHEN, CDR2 SYDVKM. V shed 9 bases and J shed 5 bases, with 22 bases lying between them.

The CDR3 DNA follows: TGCGCCAGCAGCTTGGTACAAAACTATGGCTACACCTTC. This gives the protein CASSLVQNYGYTF. The rearrangement joins TRBV5-1 to TRBJ1-2; no firm D call. V dropped 0 bases and J dropped 2 bases, with 5 bases sitting between them. Germline lookup yields CDR1 SGHRS and CDR2 YFSETQ. This CDR3 spans 13 amino acids.

CDR3 nucleotides: TGTGCCAGCGGGACGGGTGAGACCCAGTACTTC. Its translation: CASGTGETQYF. The chain combines TRBV2 with TRBJ2-5, with D tentatively TRBD1 or TRBD2 (5 bases each). The CDR3 has 11 residues. Trimming took off 8 bases at V and 5 bases at J, with 9 bases between the two ends. Germline loops: CDR1 SNHLY, CDR2 FYNNEI.

The V call is TRBV19, the J call TRBJ2-2; D remains ambiguous. The CDR3 runs to 12 residues. V lost 2 bases to trimming and J lost 6 bases, with 4 bases between them. CDR1 LNHDA and CDR2 SQIVND come from the germline V gene (reference sequence). CDR3: CASSILAGELFF. Here the CDR3 DNA reads TGTGCCAGTAGTATACTGGCCGGGGAGCTGTTTTTT.

This chain joins TRBV7-8 and TRBJ2-7; 7 nucleotides align to TRBD2. CDR3 length: 12 amino acids. V lost 6 bases, J lost 9 bases, and 8 bases stayed unmatched. Germline V gives CDR1 SGHVS, CDR2 FQNEAQ. The CDR3, as DNA: TGTGCCAGCAGGCTTGAGGGAGGGCGGCAGTACTTC. It yields the protein CASRLEGGRQYF.

This clone was recorded only once. The V call is TRBV5-1, the J call TRBJ2-7, with D unresolved. The V and J ends lost 5 bases and 0 bases respectively, with 6 bases between them. The CDR3 has 12 residues. Looked up from germline, CDR1 is SGHRS and CDR2 is YFSETQ. CDR3 sequence reads: CASSGSSYEQYF. Written as DNA, the CDR3 is TGCGCCAGCAGTGGTAGCTCCTACGAGCAGTACTTC.

This chain joins TRBV25-1 and TRBJ1-1, with no clear D. Germline V gives CDR1 MGHDK, CDR2 SYGVNS. This CDR3 comprises 16 residues. V was pared by 2 bases and J by 1 base, with 14 bases between. The CDR3 bases are TGTGCCAGCAGTGAAACGTCAGCCTACAAGAACACTGAAGCTTTCTTT. It is translated as CASSETSAYKNTEAFF.

The rearrangement joins TRBV6-5 to TRBJ1-2, with D possibly being TRBD1 (5 bases). V was clipped by 6 bases and J by 2 bases, with 10 bases between them. The germline gives CDR1 MNHEY, CDR2 SVGAGI. This CDR3 is built from 13 residues. DNA of the CDR3: TGTGCCAGCAGCGCCGGGGCCAACTATGGCTACACCTTC. Translated, it gives CASSAGANYGYTF.

The rearrangement uses TRBV11-2 and TRBJ2-1; no reliable D call. Looked up from germline, CDR1 is SGHAT and CDR2 is FQNNGV. This CDR3 is 13 amino acids long. Trimming pared 5 bases from V and 9 bases from J, leaving 14 bases between. The CDR3 region has the DNA TGTGCCAGCAGCCATGAGACGTCGGGTGAGCAGTTCTTC. Encoded protein: CASSHETSGEQFF.

This clone was found a few times. The V and J genes are TRBV7-6 and TRBJ1-1; TRBD1 is a possible D gene (5 bases). The CDR3 is made up of 13 amino acids. V dropped 5 bases and J dropped 2 bases, with 9 bases sitting between them. Germline-derived CDR1 and CDR2 are SGHVS and FNYEAQ. The chain's CDR3 is CASSQTDNTEAFF. CDR3 DNA: TGTGCCAGCAGCCAGACAGACAACACTGAAGCTTTCTTT.

This rearrangement joins TRBV7-9 to TRBJ2-1; D might be TRBD1 or TRBD2, each matching 5 bases. Germline V CDR1 and CDR2: SEHNR, FQNEAQ (reference sequence). V was cut by 5 bases and J by 8 bases, with 13 bases left in between. The CDR3 is 13 residues long. In nucleotides, the CDR3 is TGTGCCAGCAGCGGTCCCGGGGCCCATGAGCAGTTCTTC. As protein: CASSGPGAHEQFF.

The chain combines TRBV29-1 with TRBJ2-7; D is ambiguous. This CDR3 has 13 amino acids. Per the germline V gene, CDR1 is SQVTM and CDR2 is ANQGSEA. Trimming removed 4 bases at V and 2 bases at J, with 12 bases between. DNA for the CDR3: TGCAGCGTTGCCTCCGAGTCCCCCTACGAGCAGTACTTC. Protein sequence: CSVASESPYEQYF.

The gene calls are TRBV6-1 and TRBJ1-5; D remains ambiguous. The CDR3 contains 12 residues. Germline CDR1 is MNHNS and CDR2 is SASEGT. The V gene lost 2 bases and the J gene lost 15 bases, with 14 bases spanning the gap. The CDR3: CASSERDRIRHF. The DNA of the CDR3 is TGTGCCAGCAGTGAACGGGATAGGATCAGGCATTTT.

This clone was detected only a few times. This chain links TRBV9 with TRBJ2-7, with D perhaps being TRBD1 or TRBD2 (6 bases each). The CDR3 length is 15 residues. The germline V gene encodes CDR1 SGDLS and CDR2 YYNGEE. Trimming pared 0 bases from V and 0 bases from J, leaving 10 bases between. CDR3 bases: TGTGCCAGCAGCGTAGGGGGGGCGAGCTCCTACGAGCAGTACTTC. Amino acid sequence: CASSVGGASSYEQYF.

The rearrangement joins TRBV14 to TRBJ1-2, with D possibly TRBD1 on 5 matching bases. V was trimmed by 2 bases and J by 7 bases, leaving 17 bases between them. This CDR3 comprises 15 residues. CDR1 is SGHDN, CDR2 FVKESK, per germline. CDR3 sequence (DNA): TGTGCCAGCAGCCAAACAGGACTTGCCGTAGGTGGCTACACCTTC. It translates to CASSQTGLAVGGYTF.

The chain employs TRBV6-5 and TRBJ1-2; D may be TRBD1 (5 bases). Trimming shortened V by 5 bases and J by 8 bases, and 9 bases separated the two germline ends. Germline V gene sequence: CDR1 MNHEY, CDR2 SVGAGI. This CDR3 is 11 amino acids long. The DNA of the CDR3 is TGTGCCAGCAGTGACGAGGGGGGCTACACCTTC. Amino acid sequence: CASSDEGGYTF.

This chain uses TRBV4-3 with TRBJ2-3; 7 bases fit TRBD1. The CDR3 totals 14 residues. Germline assignment: CDR1 LGHNA and CDR2 YSLEER. Losses at the gene ends were 4 bases for V and 4 bases for J; bases not matched to a gene: 5. The CDR3 nucleotides are TGCGCCAGCAGCCGACAGGGTTTAGCAGATACGCAGTATTTT. Amino acid sequence: CASSRQGLADTQYF.

The genes are TRBV19 and TRBJ1-6; 8 bases are shared with TRBD1. CDR3 size: 17 residues. CDR1 and CDR2 from the germline V gene are LNHDA and SQIVND (reference sequence). Trimming took 2 bases from V and 2 from J; bases not matched to a gene: 5. The CDR3 is CASSIRTGRPYNSPLHF. The CDR3 nucleotides read TGTGCCAGTAGTATAAGGACAGGGAGACCCTATAATTCACCCCTCCACTTT.

Turning to this clone: The germline gene is not matched at one end of the junction; a read error may be the cause. The rearrangement links TRBV7-9 to TRBJ2-5; 11 nucleotides align to TRBD2. The CDR3 length is 15 residues. Per the germline V gene, CDR1 is SEHNR and CDR2 is FQNEAQ (reference sequence). The CDR3 protein is CASSLAGGLQETQYF. CDR3 nucleotide sequence: TGTGCCAGCAGCCTAGCGGGGGGCCTCCAAGAGACCCAGTACTTC.

The rearrangement links TRBV5-1 to TRBJ1-1; no definite D call. In germline, CDR1 is SGHRS, CDR2 YFSETQ. The V end was cut by 1 base, the J end by 1 base, with 8 bases between. The CDR3 has 14 amino acids. In nucleotides, the CDR3 is TGCGCCAGCAGCTTGATTAGTCAGAACACTGAAGCTTTCTTT. Its translation is CASSLISQNTEAFF. The full variable domain, rest sourced from reference TRBV5-1 and TRBJ1-1, is KAGVTQTPRYLIKTRGQQVTLSCSPISGHRSVSWYQQTPGQGLQFLFEYFSETQRNKGNFPGRFSGRQFSNSRSEMNVSTLELGDSALYLCASSLISQNTEAFFGQGTRLTVV.

The gene calls are TRBV14 and TRBJ2-5, with a weak D call TRBD1 (5 bases). V was trimmed by 2 bases and J by 5 bases, leaving 15 bases between them. Germline lookup yields CDR1 SGHDN and CDR2 FVKESK. The CDR3 extends over 15 amino acids. The CDR3 DNA reads TGTGCCAGCAGCCAATCTAGGGGCCGACGGGAGACCCAGTACTTC. This sequence encodes CASSQSRGRRETQYF.

The chain couples TRBV18 to TRBJ2-2, with 8 bases identical to TRBD2. V lost 0 bases to trimming and J lost 5 bases; unmatched junction nucleotides: 8. Germline V gene data show CDR1 as KGHSH and CDR2 as LQKENI. CDR3 length: 17 amino acids. The CDR3: CASSPPGGDRSTGELFF. CDR3 DNA: TGTGCCAGCTCACCACCCGGGGGGGACCGAAGTACCGGGGAGCTGTTTTTT.

This clone was detected once. The CDR3 loop is CASSHPDRSYEQYF. CDR3 DNA sequence: TGTGCCAGCAGTCACCCGGACCGCTCCTACGAGCAGTACTTC. The V call is TRBV7-7, the J call TRBJ2-7; no firm D call. V lost 6 bases to trimming and J lost 0 bases, with 12 bases between them. The germline V gene has CDR1 SSHAT and CDR2 FNYEAQ (reference sequence). The CDR3 runs to 14 residues.

This chain links TRBV2 with TRBJ1-6; D perhaps matches TRBD1 (5 bases). From germline, CDR1 is SNHLY and CDR2 FYNNEI. Trimming removed 4 bases at V and 8 bases at J, with 12 bases between. The CDR3 is made up of 14 amino acids. CDR3 sequence: CASSVWGSDSPLHF. For the CDR3, the DNA is TGTGCCAGCAGTGTCTGGGGGTCAGATTCACCCCTCCACTTT.

The chain couples TRBV18 to TRBJ2-7, with D perhaps TRBD2 (5 bases). The length of the CDR3 is 13 residues. Trimming pared 3 bases from V and 7 bases from J, leaving 13 bases between. From germline, CDR1 is KGHSH and CDR2 LQKENI. The CDR3 protein is CASSPLPGGEQYF. Here the CDR3 DNA reads TGTGCCAGCTCACCCCTCCCTGGCGGGGAGCAGTACTTC. Looking up the rest from reference TRBV18 and TRBJ2-7 gives the full variable domain: NAGVMQNPRHLVRRRGQEARLRCSPMKGHSHVYWYRQLPEEGLKFMVYLQKENIIDESGMPKERFSAEFPKEGPSILRIQQVVRGDSAAYFCASSPLPGGEQYFGPGTRLTVT.

The chain uses TRBV11-1 and TRBJ2-7; 8 positions match TRBD1. Trimming removed 5 bases from V and 3 bases from J; junction bases left unmatched: 12. Germline-derived CDR1 and CDR2 are SGHAT and FQDESV (reference sequence). The CDR3 totals 16 residues. CDR3 sequence reads: CASSHPQGALSYEQYF. The CDR3 DNA sequence: TGTGCCAGCAGCCATCCCCAGGGGGCTCTAAGCTACGAGCAGTACTTC.